This TCR beta chain emerged from a study of T cell repertoires in cytomegalovirus infection. Study summary: The authors relied on CMV epitopes, both recently identified HLA-C-restricted and well-studied HLA-B-restricted. CMV infection plus the matching HLA type was flagged by public TCR beta signatures. Study outcomes and limitations: Summed frequency of public TCR beta families distinguished CMV carriers with the relevant HLA. The ex vivo response was dominated by HLA-C-restricted CMV-specific TCR beta clonotypes.

To note about this clonotype: Its antigen is unknown.

Trimming pared 4 bases from V and 3 bases from J, leaving 14 bases between. This CDR3 region has 15 residues. Per the germline V gene, CDR1 is SGHRS and CDR2 is YFSETQ. TCRdb recomputed calls from the reads with MiXCR, one row per CDR3 protein. The data hold about 220,000 distinct CDR3 sequences, with about 38% observed a single time. The sequences come from CD8+ T cells from cultured PBMCs, collected from culture after CMV antigen stimulation. This chain uses TRBV5-1 with TRBJ1-5; unclear D gene. The clonotype originates from a human donor in good health (CMV status not recorded). Some clones in this sample may be carry-over from other donors' samples. CDR3 sequence (DNA): TGCGCCAGCAGCCCCGAGGGAGGTTTCAATCAGCCCCAGCATTTT. Protein sequence: CASSPEGGFNQPQHF. Variable domain in full (rest from reference TRBV5-1 and TRBJ1-5): KAGVTQTPRYLIKTRGQQVTLSCSPISGHRSVSWYQQTPGQGLQFLFEYFSETQRNKGNFPGRFSGRQFSNSRSEMNVSTLELGDSALYLCASSPEGGFNQPQHFGDGTRLSIL.